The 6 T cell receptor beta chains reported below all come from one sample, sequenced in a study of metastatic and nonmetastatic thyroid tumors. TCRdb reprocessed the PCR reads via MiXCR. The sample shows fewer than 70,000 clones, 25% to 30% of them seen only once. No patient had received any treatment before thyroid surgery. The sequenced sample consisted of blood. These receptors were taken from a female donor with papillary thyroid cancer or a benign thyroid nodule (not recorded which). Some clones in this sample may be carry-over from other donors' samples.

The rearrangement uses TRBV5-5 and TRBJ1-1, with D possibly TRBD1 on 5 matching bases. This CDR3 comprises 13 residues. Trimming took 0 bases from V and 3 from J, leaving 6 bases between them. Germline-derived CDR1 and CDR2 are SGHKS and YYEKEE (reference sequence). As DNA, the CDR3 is TGTGCCAGCAGCTTGGTGGGGGACACTGAAGCTTTCTTT. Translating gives CASSLVGDTEAFF. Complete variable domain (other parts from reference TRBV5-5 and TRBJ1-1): DAGVTQSPTHLIKTRGQQVTLRCSPISGHKSVSWYQQVLGQGPQFIFQYYEKEERGRGNFPDRFSARQFPNYSSELNVNALLLGDSALYLCASSLVGDTEAFFGQGTRLTVV.

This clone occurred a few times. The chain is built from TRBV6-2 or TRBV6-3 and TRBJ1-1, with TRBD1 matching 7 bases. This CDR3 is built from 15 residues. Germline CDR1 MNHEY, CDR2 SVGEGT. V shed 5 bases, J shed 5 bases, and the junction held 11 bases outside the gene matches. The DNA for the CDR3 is TGTGCCAGCAGTATAACCAGGGGGGTGAGGACTGAAGCTTTCTTT. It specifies CASSITRGVRTEAFF.

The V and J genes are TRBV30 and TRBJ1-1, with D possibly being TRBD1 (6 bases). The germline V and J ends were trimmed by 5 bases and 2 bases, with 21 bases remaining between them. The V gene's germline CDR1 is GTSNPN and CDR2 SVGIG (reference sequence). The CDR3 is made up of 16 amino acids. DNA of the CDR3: TGTGCCTGGGGGAGAACGAGGGGGATGGAAAACACTGAAGCTTTCTTT. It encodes CAWGRTRGMENTEAFF.

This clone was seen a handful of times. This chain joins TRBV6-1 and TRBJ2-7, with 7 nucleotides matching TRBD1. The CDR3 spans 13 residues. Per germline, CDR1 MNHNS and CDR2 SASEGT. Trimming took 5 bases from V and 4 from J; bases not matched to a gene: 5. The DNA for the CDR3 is TGTGCCAGCAGTAGGGGACAGTTATACGAGCAGTACTTC. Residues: CASSRGQLYEQYF.

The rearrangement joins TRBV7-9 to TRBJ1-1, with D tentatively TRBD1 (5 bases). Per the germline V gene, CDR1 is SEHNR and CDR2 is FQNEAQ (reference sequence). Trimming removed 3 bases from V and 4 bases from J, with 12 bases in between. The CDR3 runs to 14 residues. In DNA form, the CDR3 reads TGTGCCAGCAGCTTCCTCGGGGGGGTCACTGAAGCTTTCTTT. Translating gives CASSFLGGVTEAFF.

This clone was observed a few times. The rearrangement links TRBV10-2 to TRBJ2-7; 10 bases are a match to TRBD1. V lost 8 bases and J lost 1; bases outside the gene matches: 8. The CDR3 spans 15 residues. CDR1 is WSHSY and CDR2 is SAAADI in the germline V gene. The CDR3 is CASVKGQGNSYEQYF. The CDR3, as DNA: TGCGCCAGCGTGAAGGGACAGGGGAATTCCTACGAGCAGTACTTC.